The clone carrying this T cell receptor beta chain has a count of ten or more. Its antigen remains unknown. Preparation of the TCRbeta library involved a method that used unique molecular identifiers. TCRdb called the PCR reads again in MiXCR, with one record for every CDR3 protein. The sample holds about 150,000 distinct CDR3 sequences; over 8.5% are singletons and the top ten take roughly 13%. These data are taken from a study of T-cell reconstitution after alpha-beta-depleted transplantation in children. Points from the study as a whole: About two months after transplant, alpha-beta T cells reportedly came from several hundred expanded graft clones. Once a year had passed after transplant, T-cell counts and diversity came mostly from newly produced T cells.

CDR3 length: 12 amino acids. Germline lookup yields CDR1 SGHRS and CDR2 YFSETQ. V was shortened by 5 bases and J by 1 base, with 6 bases between the two germline ends. The clonotype originates from a boy aged 2 to 9 with acute myeloid leukemia, due to receive a stem cell transplant. The chain has TRBV5-1 and TRBJ1-2, with TRBD1 as a possible D gene (5 bases). This sample comprised PBMCs, obtained before TCRalphabeta/CD19-depleted stem cell transplant. CDR3 in DNA: TGCGCCAGCAGTGACAGTAACTATGGCTACACCTTC. Encoded protein: CASSDSNYGYTF.